These 29 T cell receptor beta chains share one sample of origin, sequenced in a study of response to subunit inactivated influenza vaccine. TCRdb re-derived calls from the RT-PCR reads in MiXCR, one entry per CDR3 protein. The sample has fewer than 600,000 distinct CDR3 sequences; 6% to 9% are singletons. Here the sequenced sample was PBMCs from blood, taken roughly 24 months after vaccination. These receptors originate from a man aged 50 to 69 who received an inactivated influenza vaccine.

The V call is TRBV29-1, the J call TRBJ2-3, with D perhaps TRBD1 (8 bases). Per germline, CDR1 SQVTM and CDR2 ANQGSEA. This CDR3 has 14 residues. V shed 7 bases and J shed 6 bases, with 20 bases lying between them. CDR3 loop: CSASQGGARDTQYF. The CDR3, as DNA: TGCAGCGCTTCACAGGGGGGGGCAAGGGATACGCAGTATTTT.

There are many counts of this clonotype. CDR3 amino acids: CASSQGVVETQYF. CDR3 coding DNA: TGTGCCAGCAGCCAAGGGGTCGTAGAGACCCAGTACTTC. V is TRBV14 and J is TRBJ2-5; D gene uncertain. From germline, CDR1 is SGHDN and CDR2 FVKESK. This CDR3 is built from 13 residues. Trimming left V 1 base short and J 4 bases short, with 7 bases between.

This clonotype was observed a few times. The gene calls are TRBV7-9 and TRBJ2-1; D uncertain. Germline values: CDR1 SEHNR, CDR2 FQNEAQ (reference sequence). The V end was cut by 5 bases, the J end by 8 bases, with 10 bases between. CDR3 length: 12 amino acids. The CDR3 loop reads CASSVTSDEQFF. For the CDR3, the DNA is TGTGCCAGCAGCGTCACATCGGATGAGCAGTTCTTC.

The table lists this clonotype with a few counts. A read error may account for a junction end that differs from germline. The chain joins TRBV20-1 to TRBJ2-5; TRBD1 or TRBD2 may be the D gene (5 bases each). Looked up from germline, CDR1 is DFQATT and CDR2 is SNEGSKA (reference sequence). The CDR3 has 15 amino acids. In DNA, the CDR3 is TGCAGTGCCAGCCTGGGGCGGGTGACTAAAGAGTCCCAGTACTTC. It codes for CSASLGRVTKESQYF.

The rearrangement links TRBV28 to TRBJ2-1; 8 nucleotides line up with TRBD1. Germline V gene data show CDR1 as MDHEN and CDR2 as SYDVKM. The CDR3 is 12 residues long. Trimming took 8 bases from V and 6 from J; bases not matched to a gene: 3. The DNA of the CDR3 is TGTGCCAGCTCGGACAGGGTCAATGAGCAGTTCTTC. Protein product: CASSDRVNEQFF.

This clonotype showed up many times. Here the CDR3 reads CASSQDIGRAAGELFF. The CDR3 DNA follows: TGCGCCAGCAGCCAAGATATCGGGAGGGCTGCCGGGGAGCTGTTTTTT. The chain carries TRBV4-3 and TRBJ2-2; 8 bases are a match to TRBD2. The germline CDR1 and CDR2 sequences are LGHNA and YSLEER. The CDR3 is 16 residues long. Trimming cost V 0 bases and J 6 bases; bases outside gene matches: 6.

This clonotype was seen at least ten times. The rearrangement uses TRBV20-1 and TRBJ1-2; D not resolved. The CDR3 sequence is 14 residues long. CDR1 DFQATT and CDR2 SNEGSKA come from the germline V gene (reference sequence). V was pared by 1 base and J by 2 bases, with 11 bases between. The chain's CDR3 is CSARALGGNYGYTF. CDR3 coding DNA: TGCAGTGCTAGAGCGTTAGGAGGAAACTATGGCTACACCTTC.

In its sample, this clonotype was seen a few times. This chain joins TRBV5-1 and TRBJ1-1; 8 positions match TRBD1. The CDR3 has 15 residues. Germline CDR1 and CDR2: SGHRS and YFSETQ. After removal of 2 bases from V and 0 bases from J, the junction contained 3 bases not matched to a gene. CDR3 amino acids: CASSLQGVLNTEAFF. Written as DNA, the CDR3 is TGCGCCAGCAGCTTACAGGGGGTCCTGAACACTGAAGCTTTCTTT.

The rearrangement links TRBV9 to TRBJ2-5; the match to TRBD2 covers 14 bases. Trimming removed 1 base from V and 4 bases from J; junction bases left unmatched: 3. The CDR3 covers 16 residues. Germline loops: CDR1 SGDLS, CDR2 YYNGEE. In DNA, the CDR3 is TGTGCCAGCAGCGTAAGCGGGACTAGCGGGGGAGAGACCCAGTACTTC. It specifies CASSVSGTSGGETQYF.

This clonotype has a handful of counts. The chain combines TRBV4-2 with TRBJ1-1; D gene unclear. Germline V gene data show CDR1 as LGHNA and CDR2 as YNFKEQ. CDR3 size: 15 residues. V was pared by 1 base and J by 5 bases, with 14 bases between. As DNA, the CDR3 is TGTGCCAGCAGCCAAGCGGACCGGGAAGGGACTGAAGCTTTCTTT. This translates into CASSQADREGTEAFF.

This clonotype showed up just a few times. V and J are TRBV12-3 or TRBV12-4 and TRBJ2-2; possibly TRBD2 for D (5 bases). The CDR3 spans 13 residues. V lost 5 bases to trimming and J lost 5 bases, with 9 bases between them. The CDR3 DNA follows: TGTGCCAGCAGTATCACTAGAACCGGGGAGCTGTTTTTT. Translation: CASSITRTGELFF.

This clonotype was found many times. This chain joins TRBV5-1 and TRBJ2-7; D unclear. Trimming pared 0 bases from V and 6 bases from J, leaving 7 bases between. This CDR3 is built from 12 residues. Germline-derived CDR1 and CDR2 are SGHRS and YFSETQ. The CDR3 region has the DNA TGCGCCAGCAGCTTGGGGTATTCCGAGCAGTACTTC. Translation gives CASSLGYSEQYF.

The chain combines TRBV20-1 with TRBJ2-4, with 7 bases lining up with TRBD1. Germline-derived CDR1 and CDR2 are DFQATT and SNEGSKA (reference sequence). The CDR3 totals 16 residues. The J segment lost 2 bases and the V segment lost 1 base, leaving 8 bases of the junction unmatched. CDR3 amino acids: CSARGQGGAPKNIQYF. DNA of the CDR3: TGCAGTGCTAGAGGTCAAGGGGGCGCCCCCAAAAACATTCAGTACTTC.

The chain employs TRBV6-1 and TRBJ2-7, with 11 bases matching TRBD1. CDR1 is MNHNS and CDR2 is SASEGT in the germline V gene. The CDR3 runs 15 residues. V shed 3 bases, J shed 3 bases, and the junction held 4 bases outside the gene matches. The CDR3 DNA reads TGTGCCAGCAGTGACCGGACAGGGGGCTACTACGAGCAGTACTTC. This encodes CASSDRTGGYYEQYF.

Ten or more counts support this clonotype. The gene calls are TRBV12-3 or TRBV12-4 and TRBJ1-5; unclear D gene. This CDR3 comprises 13 residues. V lost 8 bases, J lost 6 bases, and 14 bases lay in between. CDR3 amino acids: CASVMSMGQPQHF. CDR3 sequence (DNA): TGTGCCAGCGTCATGAGCATGGGTCAGCCCCAGCATTTT.

At least ten counts were recorded for this clonotype. J is TRBJ2-4 and V is TRBV29-1; D not resolved. Per germline, CDR1 SQVTM and CDR2 ANQGSEA. This CDR3 comprises 13 residues. Trimming shortened V by 4 bases and J by 2 bases, and 9 bases separated the two germline ends. CDR3 coding DNA: TGCAGCGTTGGAGGCTGGTCCAAAAACATTCAGTACTTC. Encoded protein: CSVGGWSKNIQYF.

The chain links TRBV3-1 to TRBJ1-1; D gene uncertain. CDR3 length equals 13 residues. CDR1 LGHDT and CDR2 YNNKEL come from the germline V gene (reference sequence). V was trimmed by 1 base and J by 6 bases, leaving 9 bases between them. In DNA, the CDR3 is TGTGCCAGCAGCCAAGCGAGGTTCGCTGAAGCTTTCTTT. Its translation is CASSQARFAEAFF.

This chain links TRBV2 with TRBJ2-1; D is uncertain. The CDR3 totals 14 residues. The germline V gene has CDR1 SNHLY and CDR2 FYNNEI. With 7 bases removed from V and 6 bases from J, the gap between germline ends came to 16 bases. CDR3 in DNA: TGTGCCAGCATCCTGCTAGTGGGGATCAATGAGCAGTTCTTC. Protein: CASILLVGINEQFF.

This clonotype was detected only a few times. The chain carries TRBV6-5 and TRBJ2-7; 10 nucleotides agree with TRBD2. CDR1 and CDR2 (germline): MNHEY, SVGAGI. This CDR3 contains 16 residues. V lost 2 bases, J lost 3 bases, and 7 bases stayed unmatched. CDR3 coding DNA: TGTGCCAGCAGTTACCCAGTGACTAGCGGGTACTACGAGCAGTACTTC. As protein: CASSYPVTSGYYEQYF.

In this sample, this clonotype turned up a few times. The CDR3 DNA sequence: TGCAGCGGGCAGCTAAAATCTAACTATGGCTACACCTTC. Residues: CSGQLKSNYGYTF. The chain recombines TRBV29-1 with TRBJ1-2, with no clear D. From germline, CDR1 is SQVTM and CDR2 ANQGSEA. Trimming removed 7 bases at V and 0 bases at J, with 12 bases between. The CDR3 is 13 residues long. The full variable domain, rest sourced from reference TRBV29-1 and TRBJ1-2, is SAVISQKPSRDICQRGTSLTIQCQVDSQVTMMFWYRQQPGQSLTLIATANQGSEATYESGFVIDKFPISRPNLTFSTLTVSNMSPEDSSIYLCSGQLKSNYGYTFGSGTRLTVV.

V is TRBV6-2 or TRBV6-3 and J is TRBJ2-7, with 11 bases that match TRBD1. Germline V gene lookup returns CDR1 MNHEY and CDR2 SVGEGT. Trimming at V came to 10 bases and at J to 1 base, leaving 6 bases not matched to a gene. This CDR3 comprises 14 residues. The CDR3 DNA sequence: TGTGCCACCTTCGGGACAGGGGGTTCCTACGAGCAGTACTTC. Amino acid sequence: CATFGTGGSYEQYF.

This clonotype was detected ten times or more. The gene calls are TRBV4-2 and TRBJ2-2; D is unresolved. This CDR3 region has 15 residues. Trimming removed 3 bases from V and 4 bases from J, with 12 bases in between. Germline V gene sequence: CDR1 LGHNA, CDR2 YNFKEQ. CDR3 residues: CASSQLHMGTGELFF. In DNA form, the CDR3 reads TGTGCCAGCAGCCAGCTCCACATGGGCACCGGGGAGCTGTTTTTT.

This clonotype was observed a handful of times. The chain uses TRBV12-3 or TRBV12-4 and TRBJ2-4; D is unresolved. This CDR3 spans 14 amino acids. V was shortened by 1 base and J by 2 bases, with 6 bases between the two germline ends. In DNA form, the CDR3 reads TGTGCCAGCAGTTTAGGATCGACCAAAAACATTCAGTACTTC. This encodes CASSLGSTKNIQYF.

Ten or more counts support this clonotype. This chain joins TRBV4-1 and TRBJ1-2; D uncertain. The CDR3 sequence is 15 residues long. The V end lost 0 bases, the J end lost 0 bases, and 8 bases lay between the germline ends. Germline CDR1 is MGHRA and CDR2 is YSYEKL. The CDR3 region is CASSQDDIPNYGYTF. In DNA, the CDR3 is TGCGCCAGCAGCCAAGACGATATTCCTAACTATGGCTACACCTTC.

The chain carries TRBV29-1 and TRBJ2-3, with TRBD1 identical over 8 bases. Trimming removed 3 bases from V and 0 bases from J; junction bases left unmatched: 5. Germline CDR1 reads SQVTM; CDR2 reads ANQGSEA. The CDR3 is 15 residues long. The CDR3 DNA reads as TGCAGCGTTGAGGACAGGGAAATTAGCACAGATACGCAGTATTTT. This codes for CSVEDREISTDTQYF.

In this sample, this clonotype turned up a few times. The chain recombines TRBV2 with TRBJ2-3, with D hard to call. Germline V gene lookup returns CDR1 SNHLY and CDR2 FYNNEI. The V end lost 1 base, the J end lost 3 bases, and 8 bases lay between the germline ends. The CDR3 covers 14 residues. For the CDR3, the DNA is TGTGCCAGCAGTGAAGTCGGCTTAACAGATACGCAGTATTTT. Its protein is CASSEVGLTDTQYF. Combining the CDR3 with reference TRBV2 and TRBJ2-3 gives the whole variable domain EPEVTQTPSHQVTQMGQEVILRCVPISNHLYFYWYRQILGQKVEFLVSFYNNEISEKSEIFDDQFSVERPDGSNFTLKIRSTKLEDSAMYFCASSEVGLTDTQYFGPGTRLTVL.

This sequence joins TRBV4-2 and TRBJ2-5; D perhaps matches TRBD1 (6 bases). The CDR3 runs 17 residues. Germline CDR1 LGHNA, CDR2 YNFKEQ. V was shortened by 4 bases and J by 4 bases, with 22 bases between the two germline ends. CDR3 nucleotides: TGTGCCAGCAGCCGAACTGCTTCGATGGGGGCGGGAGAGACCCAGTACTTC. Amino acids: CASSRTASMGAGETQYF.

The chain uses TRBV6-2 or TRBV6-3 and TRBJ1-2; TRBD1 matches at 8 bases. Germline CDR1 MNHEY, CDR2 SVGEGT. V dropped 6 bases and J dropped 5; count of bases not matched to a gene: 5. CDR3 size: 13 residues. The CDR3 reads CASSSDREYGYTF. The CDR3 DNA sequence: TGTGCCAGCAGCTCGGACAGGGAGTATGGCTACACCTTC.

The genes are TRBV5-1 and TRBJ2-3; 11 bases are shared with TRBD2. The germline CDR1 and CDR2 sequences are SGHRS and YFSETQ. Trimming took 4 bases from V and 2 from J; bases not matched to a gene: 6. The CDR3 loop spans 16 amino acids. The CDR3 loop reads CASSRGTSGATDTQYF. CDR3 DNA sequence: TGCGCCAGCAGCCGAGGGACTAGCGGAGCCACAGATACGCAGTATTTT. Full variable domain (remainder filled in from reference TRBV5-1 and TRBJ2-3): KAGVTQTPRYLIKTRGQQVTLSCSPISGHRSVSWYQQTPGQGLQFLFEYFSETQRNKGNFPGRFSGRQFSNSRSEMNVSTLELGDSALYLCASSRGTSGATDTQYFGPGTRLTVL.